This T cell receptor (beta chain) comes out of a study of CD4+ T cells in melanoma. Study conclusions and caveats: A reported correlation linked neoantigen-specific CD4+ T cells to CD8+, macrophage and B cell function. Neoantigen-specific CD4+ T cells in melanoma reportedly had diverse differentiation states.

Germline V gene lookup returns CDR1 SGHAT and CDR2 FQNNGV. J was trimmed by 3 bases and V by 4 bases; bases with no gene match: 8. The CDR3 has 16 residues. This clone was seen a handful of times. The antigen is not known. Some clones are missing from TCRdb's copy, which holds only in-frame ones; the method was immunoSEQ multiplex PCR. Here the sample spans 15,000 or so clones, about 66% being singletons. This chain uses TRBV11-2 with TRBJ2-2, with 7 bases matching TRBD2. Sequencing was performed on cells from a culture (not recorded whether cultured in vitro). This TCR came from a human donor with melanoma. The CDR3 bases are TGTGCCAGCAGCTCCCCGTCGGGGGGAGACACCGGGGAGCTGTTTTTT. It encodes CASSSPSGGDTGELFF.